Listed here is a single TCR beta chain. The antigen remains undetermined. V dropped 6 bases and J dropped 6 bases, with 20 bases sitting between them. CDR1 is MDHEN, CDR2 SYDVKM, per germline. CDR3 length: 16 residues. Participants were all of European descent. Controls scored 5 or less on a depressive symptom inventory and never had mood disorders. Roughly 27 ml of blood was drawn into EDTA tubes. The sample is drawn from a study of untreated major depressive disorder. Findings and caveats of the study: Depressed patients' CD4+ T cells carried increased TRBV05-01 (Vbeta 5.1) usage versus control CD4+ T cells.

Profiled with immunoSEQ multiplex PCR; TCRdb holds only in-frame clones, not every one. The sample has tens of thousands of clones, more than 75% seen once. The sequence derives from a woman aged 25 to 45 in good health. The source material was CD4+ T cells from PBMCs. The chain recombines TRBV28 with TRBJ1-4, with TRBD1 as a possible D gene (5 bases). CDR3 nucleotides: TGTGCCAGCAGCCCACAACGCCCGGGGCCGGATGAAAAACTGTTTTTT. Translated: CASSPQRPGPDEKLFF. Drawing the rest from reference TRBV28 and TRBJ1-4, the complete variable domain is DVKVTQSSRYLVKRTGEKVFLECVQDMDHENMFWYRQDPGLGLRLIYFSYDVKMKEKGDIPEGYSVSREKKERFSLILESASTNQTSMYLCASSPQRPGPDEKLFFGSGTQLSVL.